This T cell receptor (beta chain) is from a study of blood T cell repertoires in COVID-19. Study at large: In each case, the material was cDNA or gDNA derived from T cells, B-cell-depleted T cells, or PBMCs.

A Seattle source enrolled patients during active infection and followed them longitudinally. CDR3 length: 14 amino acids. Germline V gene data show CDR1 as SGHDN and CDR2 as FVKESK. Trimming removed 3 bases at V and 7 bases at J, with 15 bases between. Per the original data handling: Cell counts per sample came from amplifying reference gene primers. Measured with immunoSEQ multiplex PCR; TCRdb has only the in-frame clones, and not every one. The V and J calls and clone size were taken over from that table, and D and trimming were inferred from the DNA. The sample holds roughly 100,000 clones, 81% seen once.

Sequenced input: peripheral blood. The chain links TRBV14 to TRBJ1-2, with D perhaps matching TRBD1 (6 bases). This clonotype was sampled from an older man with COVID-19, enrolled during active disease. The CDR3 nucleotides read TGTGCCAGCAGCCACGTCAGGGGCGGTGGTGGCTACACCTTC. Translation: CASSHVRGGGGYTF.